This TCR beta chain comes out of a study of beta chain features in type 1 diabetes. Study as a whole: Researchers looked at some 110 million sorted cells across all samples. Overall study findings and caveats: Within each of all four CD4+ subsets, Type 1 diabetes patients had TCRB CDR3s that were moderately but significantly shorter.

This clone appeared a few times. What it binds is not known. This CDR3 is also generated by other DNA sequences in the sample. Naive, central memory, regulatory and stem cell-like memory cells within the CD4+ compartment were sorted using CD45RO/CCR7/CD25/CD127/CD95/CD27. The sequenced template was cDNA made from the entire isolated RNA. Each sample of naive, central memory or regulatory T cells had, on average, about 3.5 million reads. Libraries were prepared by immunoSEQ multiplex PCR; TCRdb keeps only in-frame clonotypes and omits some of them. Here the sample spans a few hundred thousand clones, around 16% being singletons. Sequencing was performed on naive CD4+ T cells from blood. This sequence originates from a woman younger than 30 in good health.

The CDR3 nucleotides are TGCGCCAGCACCCTCGGACAGGGCTCGTACAATGAGCAGTTCTTC. Its translation: CASTLGQGSYNEQFF. The V and J genes are TRBV5-1 and TRBJ2-1, with TRBD1 matching over 8 bases. This CDR3 contains 15 residues. The germline V gene encodes CDR1 SGHRS and CDR2 YFSETQ. After removal of 6 bases from V and 4 bases from J, the junction contained 9 bases not matched to a gene.